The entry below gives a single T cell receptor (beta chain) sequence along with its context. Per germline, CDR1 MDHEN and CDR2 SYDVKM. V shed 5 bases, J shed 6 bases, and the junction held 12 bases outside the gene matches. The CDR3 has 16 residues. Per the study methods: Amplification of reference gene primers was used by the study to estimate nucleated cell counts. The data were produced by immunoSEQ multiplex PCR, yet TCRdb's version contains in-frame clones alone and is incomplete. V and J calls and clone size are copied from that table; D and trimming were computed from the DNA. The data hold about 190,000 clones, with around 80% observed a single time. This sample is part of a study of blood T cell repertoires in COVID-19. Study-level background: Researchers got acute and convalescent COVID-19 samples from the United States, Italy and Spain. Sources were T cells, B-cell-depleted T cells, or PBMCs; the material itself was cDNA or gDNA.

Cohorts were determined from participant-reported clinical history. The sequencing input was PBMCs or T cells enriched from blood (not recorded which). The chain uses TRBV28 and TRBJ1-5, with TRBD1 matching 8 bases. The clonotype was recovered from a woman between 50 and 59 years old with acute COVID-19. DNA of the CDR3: TGTGCCAGCAGTGTTCAAACAGGGGGACGAAGTCAGCCCCAGCATTTT. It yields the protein CASSVQTGGRSQPQHF.